This T cell receptor beta chain was profiled in a study of regulatory and conventional T cells in RAG deficiency. Profiling relied on immunoSEQ multiplex PCR, and the TCRdb table lists in-frame clones only, not all of them. The repertoire consists of 45,000 or so clones, with 85% to 90% occurring once and the leading ten covering roughly 0.5%. With 6 bases clipped from V and 2 bases from J, the junction kept 7 bases outside the gene matches. Germline loops: CDR1 MDHEN, CDR2 SYDVKM. The CDR3 loop spans 15 amino acids. Genomic DNA came from blood conventional CD4+ T cells gated CD25-low CD127-high. This sample also appeared in a second study, on regulatory T cells. Per that study: The PCR used 52 TRBV and 13 TRBJ primers. Patient repertoires had restricted TRB V-J pairs and skewed V and J usage, most in Tregs.

The gene calls are TRBV28 and TRBJ2-7; 10 bases match TRBD1. Material for sequencing was CD4+ effector T cells sorted from blood. This TCR was sampled from a human donor in good health. The CDR3 loop reads CASSPDRGGPYEQYF. CDR3 nucleotides: TGTGCCAGCAGCCCGGACAGGGGGGGCCCCTACGAGCAGTACTTC.